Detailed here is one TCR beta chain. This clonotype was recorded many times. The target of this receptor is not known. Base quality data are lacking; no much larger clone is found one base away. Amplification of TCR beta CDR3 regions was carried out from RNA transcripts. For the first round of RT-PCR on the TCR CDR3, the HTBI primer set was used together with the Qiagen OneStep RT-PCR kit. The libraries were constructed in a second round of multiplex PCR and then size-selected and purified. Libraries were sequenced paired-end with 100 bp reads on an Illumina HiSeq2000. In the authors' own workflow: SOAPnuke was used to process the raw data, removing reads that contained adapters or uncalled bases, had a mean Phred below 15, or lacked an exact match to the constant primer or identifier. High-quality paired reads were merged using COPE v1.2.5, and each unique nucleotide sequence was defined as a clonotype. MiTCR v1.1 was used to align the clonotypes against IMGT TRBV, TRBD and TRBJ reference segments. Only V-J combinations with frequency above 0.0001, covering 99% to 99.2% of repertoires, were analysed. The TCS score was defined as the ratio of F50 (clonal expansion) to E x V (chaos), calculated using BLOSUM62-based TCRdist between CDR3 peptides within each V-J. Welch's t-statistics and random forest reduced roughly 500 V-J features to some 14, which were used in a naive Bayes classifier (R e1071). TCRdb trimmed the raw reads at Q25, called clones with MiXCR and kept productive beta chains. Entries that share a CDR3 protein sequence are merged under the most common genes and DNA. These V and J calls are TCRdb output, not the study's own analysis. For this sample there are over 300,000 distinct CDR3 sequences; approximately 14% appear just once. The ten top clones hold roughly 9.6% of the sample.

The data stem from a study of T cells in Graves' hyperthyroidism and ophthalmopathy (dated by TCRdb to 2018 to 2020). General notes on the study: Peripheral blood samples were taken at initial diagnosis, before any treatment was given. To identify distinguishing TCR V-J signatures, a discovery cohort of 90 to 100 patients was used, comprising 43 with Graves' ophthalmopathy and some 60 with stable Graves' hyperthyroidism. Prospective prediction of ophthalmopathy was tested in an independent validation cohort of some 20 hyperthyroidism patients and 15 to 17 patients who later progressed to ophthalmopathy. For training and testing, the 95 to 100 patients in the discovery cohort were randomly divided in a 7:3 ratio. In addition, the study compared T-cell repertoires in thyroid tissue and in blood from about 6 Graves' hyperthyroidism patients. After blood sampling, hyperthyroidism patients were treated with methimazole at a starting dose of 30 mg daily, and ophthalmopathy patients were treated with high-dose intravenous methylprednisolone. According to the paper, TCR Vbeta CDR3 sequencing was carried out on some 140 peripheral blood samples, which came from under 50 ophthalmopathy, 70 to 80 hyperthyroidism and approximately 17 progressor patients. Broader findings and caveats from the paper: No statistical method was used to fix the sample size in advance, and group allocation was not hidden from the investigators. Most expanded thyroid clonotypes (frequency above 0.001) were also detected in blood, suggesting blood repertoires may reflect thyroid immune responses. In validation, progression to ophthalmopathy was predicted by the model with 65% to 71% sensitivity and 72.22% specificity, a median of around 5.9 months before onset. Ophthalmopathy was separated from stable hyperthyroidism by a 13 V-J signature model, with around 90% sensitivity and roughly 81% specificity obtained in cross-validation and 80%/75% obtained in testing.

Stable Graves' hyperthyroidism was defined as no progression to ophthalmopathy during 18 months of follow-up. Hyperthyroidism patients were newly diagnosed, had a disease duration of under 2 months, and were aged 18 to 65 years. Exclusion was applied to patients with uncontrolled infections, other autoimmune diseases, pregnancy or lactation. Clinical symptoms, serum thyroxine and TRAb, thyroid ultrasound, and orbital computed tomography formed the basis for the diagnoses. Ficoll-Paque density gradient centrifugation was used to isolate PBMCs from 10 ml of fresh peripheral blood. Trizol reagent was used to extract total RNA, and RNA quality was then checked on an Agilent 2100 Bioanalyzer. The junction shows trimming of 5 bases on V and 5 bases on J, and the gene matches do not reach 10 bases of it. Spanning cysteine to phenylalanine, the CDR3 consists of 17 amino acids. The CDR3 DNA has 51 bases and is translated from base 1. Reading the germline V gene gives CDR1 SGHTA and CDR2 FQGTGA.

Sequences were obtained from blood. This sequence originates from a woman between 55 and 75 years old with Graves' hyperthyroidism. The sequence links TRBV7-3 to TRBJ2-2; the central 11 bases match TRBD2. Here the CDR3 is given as CASSTYGLAGGTGELFF. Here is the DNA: TGTGCCAGCAGCACCTACGGTCTAGCGGGAGGAACCGGGGAGCTGTTTTTT. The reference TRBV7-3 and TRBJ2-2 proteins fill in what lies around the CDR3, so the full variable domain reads GAGVSQTPSNKVTEKGKYVELRCDPISGHTALYWYRQSLGQGPEFLIYFQGTGAADDSGLPNDRFFAVRPEGSVSTLKIQRTERGDSAVYLCASSTYGLAGGTGELFFGEGSRLTVL.